These 18 T cell receptor beta chains were all obtained from the same sample, sequenced in a study of T cells in Graves' hyperthyroidism and ophthalmopathy. Amplification of TCR beta CDR3 regions used RNA as the template. TCR CDR3 regions were first amplified by RT-PCR with HTBI primers. TCRdb independently ran MiXCR on the multiplex PCR reads; one entry per CDR3 protein. The repertoire has 200,000 to 250,000 distinct CDR3 sequences, over 15% of them found once; the top ten carry around 28%. Sequencing was done on a sample of blood. These receptors came from a woman aged 18-29 years with Graves' ophthalmopathy.

This clonotype was detected ten times or more. V gene TRBV6-1 combines with J gene TRBJ1-2; D perhaps matches TRBD1 (5 bases). CDR3 length: 17 residues. Trimming removed 0 bases from V and 4 bases from J, with 18 bases in between. From germline, CDR1 is MNHNS and CDR2 SASEGT. CDR3 protein: CASSEAGRFRGGYGYTF. The CDR3 coding sequence is TGTGCCAGCAGTGAAGCCGGAAGGTTCCGGGGCGGCTATGGCTACACCTTC.

This clonotype was counted ten times or more. The chain combines TRBV6-2 or TRBV6-3 with TRBJ2-5; no reliable D call. CDR3 length equals 16 residues. Looked up from germline, CDR1 is MNHEY and CDR2 is SVGEGT. The V gene lost 4 bases and the J gene lost 5 bases, with 20 bases spanning the gap. DNA for the CDR3: TGTGCCAGCAGTTCTAGGACCCCACAAGGAGAGGAGACCCAGTACTTC. It yields the protein CASSSRTPQGEETQYF.

The gene calls are TRBV30 and TRBJ1-1; maybe TRBD1 (6 bases). The V and J ends lost 5 bases and 10 bases respectively, with 11 bases between them. Germline V CDR1 and CDR2: GTSNPN, SVGIG (reference sequence). CDR3 length equals 10 residues. The CDR3 DNA reads TGTGCCTGGGCACAGGGAATAGCTTTCTTT. It translates to CAWAQGIAFF.

This clonotype was counted ten times or more. The chain links TRBV11-3 to TRBJ2-1; 7 positions agree with TRBD1. This CDR3 comprises 15 residues. The germline gives CDR1 SGHNT, CDR2 YENEEA. Trimming at V came to 4 bases and at J to 5 bases, leaving 8 bases not matched to a gene. The CDR3 is CASSYYRGPNNEQFF. CDR3 sequence (DNA): TGTGCCAGCAGCTACTACAGGGGTCCCAACAATGAGCAGTTCTTC.

The chain uses TRBV5-1 and TRBJ2-1; weak D call: TRBD2 (5 bases). Trimming pared 1 base from V and 5 bases from J, leaving 10 bases between. Germline V gene sequence: CDR1 SGHRS, CDR2 YFSETQ. CDR3 size: 14 residues. CDR3 nucleotides: TGCGCCAGCAGCTTGACCGGGAAAGACAATGAGCAGTTCTTC. Translation gives CASSLTGKDNEQFF.

This clonotype appeared many times. The V and J genes are TRBV3-1 and TRBJ1-1, with a weak D call TRBD1 (6 bases). The germline gives CDR1 LGHDT, CDR2 YNNKEL (reference sequence). Deletions cut 4 bases from V and 6 bases from J, with 12 bases between. The CDR3 totals 13 residues. DNA of the CDR3: TGTGCCAGCAGCCCCATGGGGGGCCCTGAAGCTTTCTTT. It specifies CASSPMGGPEAFF.

At least ten counts were recorded for this clonotype. V is TRBV5-4 and J is TRBJ2-7; a weak D match, TRBD2 (5 bases). Germline values: CDR1 SGHNT, CDR2 YYREEE (reference sequence). The V gene lost 4 bases and the J gene lost 5 bases, with 16 bases spanning the gap. This CDR3 has 14 amino acids. CDR3 coding DNA: TGTGCCAGCAGCCATAAGAGCGGAGACGACGAGCAGTACTTC. This encodes CASSHKSGDDEQYF.

This clonotype appeared many times. V is TRBV7-8 and J is TRBJ1-6, with 8 bases that match TRBD1. Germline V gives CDR1 SGHVS, CDR2 FQNEAQ. There are 16 residues in the CDR3. Trimming at V came to 4 bases and at J to 7 bases, leaving 9 bases not matched to a gene. The CDR3 coding sequence is TGTGCCAGCAGCTCCCAGGGACAGGCTGGGAATTCACCCCTCCACTTT. Protein sequence: CASSSQGQAGNSPLHF.

The chain couples TRBV20-1 to TRBJ2-7; the D gene is possibly TRBD2 (5 bases). Germline CDR1 reads DFQATT; CDR2 reads SNEGSKA (reference sequence). This CDR3 has 14 residues. V was cut by 1 base and J by 1 base, with 11 bases left in between. CDR3 amino acids: CSARGRQRSYEQYF. In DNA, the CDR3 is TGCAGTGCTAGAGGGAGGCAGCGTTCCTACGAGCAGTACTTC.

This clonotype appeared many times. The chain combines TRBV19 with TRBJ2-1; D possibly corresponds to TRBD1 (6 bases). CDR3 size: 14 residues. Germline-derived CDR1 and CDR2 are LNHDA and SQIVND (reference sequence). Trimming cost V 2 bases and J 2 bases, with 7 bases left between them. The CDR3 loop is CASSIRTAYNEQFF. For the CDR3, the DNA is TGTGCCAGTAGTATAAGGACAGCCTACAATGAGCAGTTCTTC.

This clonotype occurred many times. The chain employs TRBV24-1 and TRBJ2-1, with a weak D call TRBD2 (6 bases). CDR1 KGHDR and CDR2 SFDVKD come from the germline V gene. V lost 0 bases and J 4 bases, leaving 15 bases between the germline ends. The CDR3 is 17 residues long. The CDR3 coding sequence is TGTGCCACCAGTGATTTGTTCGCGGGAACGGGTTACAATGAGCAGTTCTTC. Protein: CATSDLFAGTGYNEQFF.

This clonotype has at least ten counts. In DNA form, the CDR3 reads TGTGCCAGCAGCCCCGGGGGCGGGGGTCAAGAGACCCAGTACTTC. Protein: CASSPGGGGQETQYF. The genes are TRBV7-9 and TRBJ2-5, with D possibly TRBD2 on 7 matching bases. V was cut by 5 bases and J by 2 bases, with 15 bases left in between. Germline assignment: CDR1 SEHNR and CDR2 FQNEAQ (reference sequence). The length of the CDR3 is 15 residues.

This clonotype was observed at least ten times. This chain uses TRBV5-8 with TRBJ1-5; D gene unclear. V dropped 4 bases and J dropped 3 bases, with 11 bases sitting between them. This CDR3 has 14 amino acids. Germline V gene lookup returns CDR1 SGHTS and CDR2 YDEGEE. The CDR3, as DNA: TGTGCCAGCAGCGGTGGACGGGACAATCAGCCCCAGCATTTT. Its protein product is CASSGGRDNQPQHF. Supplemented by reference TRBV5-8 and TRBJ1-5, the full variable domain reads EAGVTQSPTHLIKTRGQQATLRCSPISGHTSVYWYQQALGLGLQFLLWYDEGEERNRGNFPPRFSGRQFPNYSSELNVNALELEDSALYLCASSGGRDNQPQHFGDGTRLSIL.

Ten or more counts support this clonotype. The chain links TRBV11-2 to TRBJ2-5; TRBD1 is a possible D gene (5 bases). Trimming took 3 bases from V and 2 from J, leaving 7 bases between them. Germline CDR1 reads SGHAT; CDR2 reads FQNNGV. The CDR3 runs 13 residues. The CDR3 region has the DNA TGTGCCAGCAGCTTTGACAGACAAGAGACCCAGTACTTC. Residues: CASSFDRQETQYF.

This clonotype was seen at least ten times. J is TRBJ2-1 and V is TRBV5-6, with D unclear. V was pared by 2 bases and J by 7 bases, with 7 bases between. The CDR3 has 12 residues. In germline, CDR1 is SGHDT, CDR2 YYEEEE. CDR3 nucleotides: TGTGCCAGCAGCTTCCCCAGAAATGAGCAGTTCTTC. Residues: CASSFPRNEQFF.

This clonotype was seen repeatedly, ten times or more. The V and J genes are TRBV20-1 and TRBJ1-1, with D possibly TRBD1 on 6 matching bases. The CDR3 contains 15 residues. CDR1 DFQATT and CDR2 SNEGSKA come from the germline V gene (reference sequence). The V and J ends lost 3 bases and 1 base respectively, with 15 bases between them. The CDR3 sequence: CSARGSGAGNTEAFF. The CDR3 nucleotides are TGCAGTGCTAGGGGGTCAGGGGCCGGGAACACTGAAGCTTTCTTT.

This clonotype occurred many times. This chain joins TRBV12-3 or TRBV12-4 and TRBJ1-5; tentative D call: TRBD1 (6 bases). The CDR3 loop spans 14 amino acids. V lost 8 bases, J lost 2 bases, and 13 bases lay in between. CDR3 bases: TGTGCCAGCGGAGGGGGTAGAGGCAATCAGCCCCAGCATTTT. It encodes CASGGGRGNQPQHF.

The rearrangement uses TRBV20-1 and TRBJ2-3; 14 nucleotides match TRBD2. V lost 4 bases to trimming and J lost 6 bases; unmatched junction nucleotides: 9. CDR1 and CDR2 from the germline V gene are DFQATT and SNEGSKA (reference sequence). This CDR3 region has 16 residues. In DNA form, the CDR3 reads TGCAGTGCTACGAGACTAGCGGGAGGGGTGAGGGATACGCAGTATTTT. Its protein is CSATRLAGGVRDTQYF.